Listed below are T cell receptor beta chains from one sample, sequenced in a study of blood T cell repertoires in COVID-19. The protocol was immunoSEQ multiplex PCR, while the TCRdb copy is restricted to in-frame clones and leaves out a portion. The sample lists some 110,000 clones; approximately 80% were seen once. The source material was peripheral blood. The receptors here all came from a woman between 55 and 75 years old with acute or convalescent COVID-19. Each CDR3 is given with its conserved first and last residue. The order of the fields is V gene, CDR3 length, J gene, D gene, clone size, CDR3 DNA, CDR3 protein. The D gene is left open where the match is weak. Clone size is not always given. Where it is, it says once, few, many or a class for expanded clones.

v_call: TRBV3-1/TRBV3-2; cdr3_length: 15; j_call: TRBJ2-5; d_call: TRBD2; clone_size: once; cdr3_nt: TGTGCCAGCAGCTTTACTAGCGGGGAGAAAGAGACCCAGTACTTC; cdr3_aa: CASSFTSGEKETQYF
v_call: TRBV2; cdr3_length: 15; j_call: TRBJ2-7; d_call: TRBD1; clone_size: -; cdr3_nt: TGTGCCAGCAAAGGGACAGGGTCTTTGGGCTACGAGCAGTACTTC; cdr3_aa: CASKGTGSLGYEQYF
v_call: TRBV7-2; cdr3_length: 16; j_call: TRBJ2-4; d_call: -; clone_size: -; cdr3_nt: TGTGCCAGCAGCCCGGAAGCGGGCGCAGCCAAAAACATTCAGTACTTC; cdr3_aa: CASSPEAGAAKNIQYF
v_call: TRBV20-1; cdr3_length: 11; j_call: TRBJ1-2; d_call: -; clone_size: -; cdr3_nt: TGCAGTGCCACGGACAGCTATGGCTACACCTTC; cdr3_aa: CSATDSYGYTF
v_call: TRBV6-4; cdr3_length: 15; j_call: TRBJ2-3; d_call: -; clone_size: -; cdr3_nt: TGTGCCAGCAGTGAACAGACAGGCCCCACAGATACGCAGTATTTT; cdr3_aa: CASSEQTGPTDTQYF
v_call: TRBV4-1; cdr3_length: 16; j_call: TRBJ1-5; d_call: -; clone_size: once; cdr3_nt: TGCGCCAGCAGCCATTGGGGGGGTATGAGCAATCAGCCCCAGCATTTT; cdr3_aa: CASSHWGGMSNQPQHF
v_call: TRBV10-3; cdr3_length: 16; j_call: TRBJ1-4; d_call: -; clone_size: -; cdr3_nt: TGTGCCATCAGTGAGTCGATAAGGGGCAGGAATGAAAAACTGTTTTTT; cdr3_aa: CAISESIRGRNEKLFF
v_call: TRBV4-1; cdr3_length: 15; j_call: TRBJ1-2; d_call: -; clone_size: -; cdr3_nt: TGCGCCAGCAGCCAACAGGCGAGACAGAACTATGGCTACACCTTC; cdr3_aa: CASSQQARQNYGYTF
v_call: TRBV18; cdr3_length: 20; j_call: TRBJ1-6; d_call: -; clone_size: -; cdr3_nt: TGTGCCAGCTCACCAATCCCCCAGGGCCCCCAGAACTCCTATAATTCACCCCTCCACTTT; cdr3_aa: CASSPIPQGPQNSYNSPLHF
v_call: TRBV7-2; cdr3_length: 13; j_call: TRBJ1-6; d_call: -; clone_size: -; cdr3_nt: TGTGCCAGCAGCTCCACAGGGAATTCACCCCTCCACTTT; cdr3_aa: CASSSTGNSPLHF
v_call: TRBV27; cdr3_length: 15; j_call: TRBJ1-2; d_call: TRBD1; clone_size: once; cdr3_nt: TGTGCCAGCAGGACTCCCGGGACAGGGGTTAATGGCTACACCTTC; cdr3_aa: CASRTPGTGVNGYTF
v_call: TRBV5-4; cdr3_length: 13; j_call: TRBJ1-1; d_call: -; clone_size: -; cdr3_nt: TGTGCCAGCAGCGCCGACAGGAACACTGAAGCTTTCTTT; cdr3_aa: CASSADRNTEAFF
v_call: TRBV7-2; cdr3_length: 14; j_call: TRBJ1-1; d_call: -; clone_size: -; cdr3_nt: TGTGCCAGCAGCTTACAGACAAGCAACACTGAAGCTTTCTTT; cdr3_aa: CASSLQTSNTEAFF
v_call: TRBV5-5; cdr3_length: 17; j_call: TRBJ1-1; d_call: -; clone_size: -; cdr3_nt: TGTGCCAGCAGCAGCGAGGGTTTGGGACATCCGAACACTGAAGCTTTCTTT; cdr3_aa: CASSSEGLGHPNTEAFF
v_call: TRBV6-6; cdr3_length: 12; j_call: TRBJ1-5; d_call: -; clone_size: -; cdr3_nt: TGTGCCAGTCAGGGGTTTGAGGAGCCCCAGCATTTT; cdr3_aa: CASQGFEEPQHF
v_call: TRBV12-2; cdr3_length: 14; j_call: TRBJ1-2; d_call: -; clone_size: -; cdr3_nt: TGTGCAAGTCGCTTAGCGGACAGGAGATATGGCTACACCTTC; cdr3_aa: CASRLADRRYGYTF
v_call: TRBV7-6; cdr3_length: 15; j_call: TRBJ2-2; d_call: -; clone_size: -; cdr3_nt: TGTGCCAGCAACAAAAACACGGGGGACACCGGGGAGCTGTTTTTT; cdr3_aa: CASNKNTGDTGELFF
v_call: TRBV6-5; cdr3_length: 13; j_call: TRBJ1-2; d_call: -; clone_size: -; cdr3_nt: TGTGCCAGCAGCCCAGGACATAGCTATGGCTACACCTTC; cdr3_aa: CASSPGHSYGYTF
v_call: TRBV30; cdr3_length: 12; j_call: TRBJ1-6; d_call: TRBD1; clone_size: -; cdr3_nt: TGTGCCTGGGACAGGGGTAATTCACCCCTCCACTTT; cdr3_aa: CAWDRGNSPLHF
v_call: TRBV3-1/TRBV3-2; cdr3_length: 13; j_call: TRBJ1-2; d_call: TRBD1; clone_size: -; cdr3_nt: TGTGCCAGCAGCCGCGGGACAGAGGCCGGCTACACCTTC; cdr3_aa: CASSRGTEAGYTF
v_call: TRBV6-5; cdr3_length: 12; j_call: TRBJ1-1; d_call: -; clone_size: -; cdr3_nt: TGTGCCATGGGACACCAGAACACTGAAGCTTTCTTT; cdr3_aa: CAMGHQNTEAFF
v_call: TRBV3-1/TRBV3-2; cdr3_length: 15; j_call: TRBJ1-1; d_call: -; clone_size: -; cdr3_nt: TGTGCCAGCAGCCAAGGGTCTGGGAGCGACACTGAAGCTTTCTTT; cdr3_aa: CASSQGSGSDTEAFF
v_call: TRBV19; cdr3_length: 13; j_call: TRBJ1-2; d_call: TRBD1; clone_size: -; cdr3_nt: TGTGCCAGTAGTATCGACAGGGATTATGGCTACACCTTC; cdr3_aa: CASSIDRDYGYTF
v_call: TRBV29-1; cdr3_length: 15; j_call: TRBJ1-3; d_call: TRBD1; clone_size: -; cdr3_nt: TGCAGCGTTGAAGAACCTCTGACAGGGGGAAACACCATATATTTT; cdr3_aa: CSVEEPLTGGNTIYF
v_call: TRBV6-5; cdr3_length: 14; j_call: TRBJ1-6; d_call: -; clone_size: -; cdr3_nt: TGTGCCAGTTGCCCGCGGGGTAGGAATTCACCCCTCCACTTT; cdr3_aa: CASCPRGRNSPLHF